This TCR beta chain was sequenced in a study of OX40 agonist ivuxolimab in advanced cancers. Findings of the study overall: Clonal expansion in partial responders at 0.1-3.0 mg/kg ranked among the lowest.

Libraries were prepared by immunoSEQ multiplex PCR; TCRdb keeps only in-frame clonotypes and omits some of them. Altogether about 15,000 clones are present, around 76% being singletons, with the ten largest covering less than 40%. V was clipped by 6 bases and J by 6 bases, with 15 bases between them. The CDR3 covers 13 residues. Germline V gene sequence: CDR1 SGDLS, CDR2 YYNGEE. Exclusion applied to patients with autoimmune disease history or systemic immunosuppression. Remarks on this clone: Its matching antigen is unknown.

The rearrangement joins TRBV9 to TRBJ1-1; perhaps TRBD1 as D (5 bases). Sequencing was performed on CD4+ or CD8+ T cells sorted from blood, taken in a trial of the OX40 agonist ivuxolimab. This clonotype originated in an adult with an advanced solid tumor such as melanoma, head and neck, liver or kidney cancer. CDR3 nucleotides: TGTGCCAGCACCGCGGGCGGGGGAGCTGAAGCTTTCTTT. Its translation: CASTAGGGAEAFF.